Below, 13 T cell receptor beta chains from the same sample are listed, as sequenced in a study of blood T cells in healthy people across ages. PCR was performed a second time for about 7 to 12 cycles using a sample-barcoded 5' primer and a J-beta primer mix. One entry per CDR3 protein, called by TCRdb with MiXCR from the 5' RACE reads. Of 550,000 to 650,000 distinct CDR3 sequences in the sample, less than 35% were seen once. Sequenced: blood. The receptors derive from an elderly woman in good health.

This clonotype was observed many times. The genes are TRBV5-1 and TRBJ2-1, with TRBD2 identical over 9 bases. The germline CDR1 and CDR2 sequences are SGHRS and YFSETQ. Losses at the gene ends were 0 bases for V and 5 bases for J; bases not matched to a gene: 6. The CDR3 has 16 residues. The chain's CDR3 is CASSLASGGTHNEQFF. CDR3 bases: TGCGCCAGCAGCTTGGCCAGCGGGGGGACCCACAATGAGCAGTTCTTC.

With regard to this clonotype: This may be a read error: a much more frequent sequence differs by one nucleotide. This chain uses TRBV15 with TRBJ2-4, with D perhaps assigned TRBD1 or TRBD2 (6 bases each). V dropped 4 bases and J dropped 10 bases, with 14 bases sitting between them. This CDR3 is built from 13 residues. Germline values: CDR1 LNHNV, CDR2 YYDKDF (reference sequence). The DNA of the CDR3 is TGTGCCACCAGCACCCTAACGGGGGCTATTCAGTACTTC. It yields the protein CATSTLTGAIQYF.

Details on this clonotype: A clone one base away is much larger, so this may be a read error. CDR3 sequence: CASSVQGLGETQFF. The CDR3 DNA follows: TGTGCCAGCAGCGTACAGGGATTAGGAGAGACCCAGTTCTTC. The rearrangement links TRBV9 to TRBJ2-1; TRBD1 might be the D (5 bases). CDR1 is SGDLS, CDR2 YYNGEE, per germline. The CDR3 totals 14 residues. Trimming took off 1 base at V and 13 bases at J, with 18 bases between the two ends.

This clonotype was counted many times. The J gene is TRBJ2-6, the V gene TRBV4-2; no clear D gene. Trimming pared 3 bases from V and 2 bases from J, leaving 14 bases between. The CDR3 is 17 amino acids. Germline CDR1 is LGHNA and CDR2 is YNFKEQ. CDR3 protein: CASSHGGLTTGANVLTF. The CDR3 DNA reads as TGTGCCAGCAGCCACGGTGGCTTGACCACTGGGGCCAACGTCCTGACTTTC.

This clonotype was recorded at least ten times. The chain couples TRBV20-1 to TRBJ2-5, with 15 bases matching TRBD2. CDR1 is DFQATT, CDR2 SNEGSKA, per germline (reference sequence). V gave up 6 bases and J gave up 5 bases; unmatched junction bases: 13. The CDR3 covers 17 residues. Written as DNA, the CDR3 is TGCAGTGCCCAGAGGGGACTAGCGGGGGGTGATGGGGAGACCCAGTACTTC. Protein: CSAQRGLAGGDGETQYF.

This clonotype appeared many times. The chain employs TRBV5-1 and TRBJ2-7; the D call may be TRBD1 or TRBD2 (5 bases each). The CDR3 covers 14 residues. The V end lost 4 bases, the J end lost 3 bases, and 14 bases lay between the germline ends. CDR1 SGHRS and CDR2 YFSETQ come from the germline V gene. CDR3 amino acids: CASSRDPRVYEQYF. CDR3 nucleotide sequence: TGCGCCAGCAGCCGGGACCCGAGGGTCTACGAGCAGTACTTC.

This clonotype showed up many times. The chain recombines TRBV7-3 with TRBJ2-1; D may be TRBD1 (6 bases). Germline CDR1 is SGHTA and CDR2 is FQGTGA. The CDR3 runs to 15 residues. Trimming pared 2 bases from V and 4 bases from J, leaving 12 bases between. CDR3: CASSLLRDTYNEQFF. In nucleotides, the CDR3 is TGTGCCAGCAGCTTACTCCGGGACACGTACAATGAGCAGTTCTTC.

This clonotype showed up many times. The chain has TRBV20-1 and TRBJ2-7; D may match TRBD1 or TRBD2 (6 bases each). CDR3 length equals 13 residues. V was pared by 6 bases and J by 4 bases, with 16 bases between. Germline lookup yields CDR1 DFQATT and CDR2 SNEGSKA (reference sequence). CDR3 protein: CSAPEGGGYEQYF. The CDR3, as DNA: TGCAGTGCGCCGGAGGGGGGCGGGTACGAGCAGTACTTC.

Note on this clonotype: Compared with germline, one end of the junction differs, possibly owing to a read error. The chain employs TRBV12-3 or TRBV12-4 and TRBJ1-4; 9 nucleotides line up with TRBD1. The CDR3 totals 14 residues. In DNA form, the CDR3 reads TGTGCCAGCAGTTTAGGGGACAGGGCTGAAAGACTGTTTTTT. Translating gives CASSLGDRAERLFF.

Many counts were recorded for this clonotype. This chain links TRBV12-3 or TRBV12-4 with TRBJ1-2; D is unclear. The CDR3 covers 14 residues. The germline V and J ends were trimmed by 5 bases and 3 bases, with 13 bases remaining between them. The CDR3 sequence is CASSAGLVDYGYTF. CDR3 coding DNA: TGTGCCAGCAGTGCAGGCTTAGTGGACTATGGCTACACCTTC.

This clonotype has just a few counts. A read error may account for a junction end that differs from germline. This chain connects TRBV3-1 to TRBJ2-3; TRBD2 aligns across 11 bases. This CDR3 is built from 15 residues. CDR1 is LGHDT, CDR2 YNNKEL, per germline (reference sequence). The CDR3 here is CASRSSGGDTGTQYF. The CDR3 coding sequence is TGTGCCAGCAGGAGTAGCGGGGGGGACACAGGTACGCAGTATTTT.

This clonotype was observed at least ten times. The CDR3 protein is CASSVTSGGDTGELFF. DNA for the CDR3: TGCGCCAGCAGCGTGACTAGCGGGGGGGACACCGGGGAGCTGTTTTTT. The J gene is TRBJ2-2, the V gene TRBV5-1; 14 nucleotides agree with TRBD2. This CDR3 contains 16 residues. CDR1 is SGHRS and CDR2 is YFSETQ in the germline V gene. V lost 4 bases, J lost 3 bases, and 2 bases stayed unmatched.

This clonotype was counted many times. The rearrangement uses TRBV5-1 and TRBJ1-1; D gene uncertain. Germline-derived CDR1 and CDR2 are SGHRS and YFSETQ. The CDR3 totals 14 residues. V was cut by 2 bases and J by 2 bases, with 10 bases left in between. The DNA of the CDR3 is TGCGCCAGCAGCTTATCAGGAACTAACACTGAAGCTTTCTTT. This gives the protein CASSLSGTNTEAFF.